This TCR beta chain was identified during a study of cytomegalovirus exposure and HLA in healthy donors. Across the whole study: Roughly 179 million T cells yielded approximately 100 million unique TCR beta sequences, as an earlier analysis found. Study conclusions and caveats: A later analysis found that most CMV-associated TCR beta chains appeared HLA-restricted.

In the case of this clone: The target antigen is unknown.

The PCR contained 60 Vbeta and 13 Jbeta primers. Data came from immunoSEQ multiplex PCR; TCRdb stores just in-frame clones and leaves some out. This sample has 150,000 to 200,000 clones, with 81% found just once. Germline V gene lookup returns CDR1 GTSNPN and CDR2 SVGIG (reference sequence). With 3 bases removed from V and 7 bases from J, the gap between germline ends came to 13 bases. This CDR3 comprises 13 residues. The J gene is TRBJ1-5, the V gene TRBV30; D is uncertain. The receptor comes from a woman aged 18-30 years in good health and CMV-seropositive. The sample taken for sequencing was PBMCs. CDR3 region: CAWSIASRQPQHF. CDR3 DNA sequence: TGTGCCTGGAGCATCGCGTCGAGACAGCCCCAGCATTTT.